Below are 20 T cell receptor beta chains sequenced from a single sample in a study of T cell responses to AZD1222 COVID-19 vaccine. Repertoires were generated with immunoSEQ multiplex PCR, while TCRdb's copy carries only in-frame clones and drops some. Of 150,000 to 200,000 clones listed, roughly 91% are singletons. The sequencing used peripheral blood, collected on day 0 of AZD1222 vaccination. Receptors were obtained from an adult in good health.

The CDR3 DNA reads as TGTGCCAGCAGCTCCCACAGGACATACTCTGGAAACACCATATATTTT. Protein product: CASSSHRTYSGNTIYF. J is TRBJ1-3 and V is TRBV7-2; D perhaps matches TRBD1 (5 bases). The CDR3 has 16 residues. Germline loops: CDR1 SGHTA, CDR2 FQGNSA. Trimming cost V 4 bases and J 0 bases, with 13 bases left between them. Combining the CDR3 with reference TRBV7-2 and TRBJ1-3 gives the whole variable domain GAGVSQSPSNKVTEKGKDVELRCDPISGHTALYWYRQSLGQGLEFLIYFQGNSAPDKSGLPSDRFSAERTGGSVSTLTIQRTQQEDSAVYLCASSSHRTYSGNTIYFGEGSWLTVV.

This clone was seen only once. The J gene is TRBJ2-1, the V gene TRBV9; 15 positions agree with TRBD2. After removal of 2 bases from V and 5 bases from J, the junction contained 8 bases not matched to a gene. This CDR3 spans 18 amino acids. Germline V gives CDR1 SGDLS, CDR2 YYNGEE. The CDR3 bases are TGTGCCAGCAGCGTTGGGACTAGCGGGAGGTTTTTTGACAATGAGCAGTTCTTC. Encoded protein: CASSVGTSGRFFDNEQFF.

This chain links TRBV7-6 with TRBJ1-5; weak D call: TRBD1 (6 bases). This CDR3 is built from 16 residues. Germline loops: CDR1 SGHVS, CDR2 FNYEAQ. The V gene lost 7 bases and the J gene lost 7 bases, with 23 bases spanning the gap. The CDR3 bases are TGTGCCAGCACCACTCCCCCACAGGACAGTGGACAGCCCCAGCATTTT. Protein product: CASTTPPQDSGQPQHF.

As concerns this clone: Other nucleotide sequences in the sample specify the same CDR3. The V and J genes are TRBV7-8 and TRBJ1-1, with D uncertain. The CDR3 has 13 residues. Germline V lookup: CDR1 SGHVS, CDR2 FQNEAQ. V lost 0 bases and J 5 bases, leaving 7 bases between the germline ends. This CDR3 is CASSLAGNTEAFF. CDR3 coding DNA: TGTGCCAGCAGCTTAGCCGGGAATACTGAAGCTTTCTTT.

This clone was detected only a few times. The DNA for the CDR3 is TGTGCCAGCAGCTTGGTAACGGTACTGCTGAACACTGAAGCTTTCTTT. Translating gives CASSLVTVLLNTEAFF. The rearrangement uses TRBV5-5 and TRBJ1-1; D gene uncertain. Trimming cost V 0 bases and J 0 bases, with 12 bases left between them. The CDR3 loop spans 16 amino acids. Germline V gene data show CDR1 as SGHKS and CDR2 as YYEKEE (reference sequence). The variable domain in full, with the rest retrieved from reference TRBV5-5 and TRBJ1-1, is DAGVTQSPTHLIKTRGQQVTLRCSPISGHKSVSWYQQVLGQGPQFIFQYYEKEERGRGNFPDRFSARQFPNYSSELNVNALLLGDSALYLCASSLVTVLLNTEAFFGQGTRLTVV.

The DNA for the CDR3 is TGTGCCAGCAGCATACTACAGGGATTAGACGGTCATGGCTACACCTTC. Its translation: CASSILQGLDGHGYTF. The chain joins TRBV7-9 to TRBJ1-2; D is perhaps TRBD1 (6 bases). The CDR3 extends over 16 amino acids. The germline V gene has CDR1 SEHNR and CDR2 FQNEAQ (reference sequence). Trimming left V 5 bases short and J 6 bases short, with 22 bases between. Full variable domain (rest looked up from reference TRBV7-9 and TRBJ1-2): DTGVSQNPRHKITKRGQNVTFRCDPISEHNRLYWYRQTLGQGPEFLTYFQNEAQLEKSRLLSDRFSAERPKGSFSTLEIQRTEQGDSAMYLCASSILQGLDGHGYTFGSGTRLTVV.

The chain employs TRBV2 and TRBJ2-3; 8 nucleotides align to TRBD2. The V and J ends lost 6 bases and 0 bases, in that order; junction bases with no gene match: 5. The CDR3 runs to 15 residues. Germline-derived CDR1 and CDR2 are SNHLY and FYNNEI. The CDR3 DNA reads TGTGCCAGCAGCTTCGGGGGGGTTAGCACAGATACGCAGTATTTT. Translation: CASSFGGVSTDTQYF.

The rearrangement uses TRBV10-3 and TRBJ1-6, with 7 positions matching TRBD1. The CDR3 contains 13 residues. Germline values: CDR1 ENHRY, CDR2 SYGVKD. V lost 7 bases, J lost 7 bases, and 4 bases stayed unmatched. The CDR3 loop reads CAITGQANSPLHF. CDR3 sequence (DNA): TGTGCCATCACAGGACAGGCAAATTCACCCCTCCACTTT.

For the CDR3, the DNA is TGTGCCAGCAGTTCCGGGACAGGGGAGATGGTGGATGAGCAGTTCTTC. It encodes CASSSGTGEMVDEQFF. The V and J genes are TRBV7-9 and TRBJ2-1; 10 positions agree with TRBD1. V lost 6 bases, J lost 8 bases, and 13 bases stayed unmatched. This CDR3 contains 16 residues. Germline V gives CDR1 SEHNR, CDR2 FQNEAQ (reference sequence).

The V call is TRBV28, the J call TRBJ1-2; the D gene is possibly TRBD1 (5 bases). CDR1 and CDR2 from the germline V gene are MDHEN and SYDVKM. The CDR3 runs to 14 residues. V lost 8 bases to trimming and J lost 5 bases, with 18 bases between them. The CDR3 loop is CASALYRGKYGYTF. The DNA of the CDR3 is TGTGCCAGCGCTCTGTATCGGGGGAAATATGGCTACACCTTC.

This chain links TRBV28 with TRBJ1-1, with D perhaps TRBD1 (5 bases). Germline values: CDR1 MDHEN, CDR2 SYDVKM. Trimming removed 4 bases from V and 0 bases from J, with 12 bases in between. The CDR3 extends over 15 amino acids. This CDR3 is CASSSPGRLNTEAFF. For the CDR3, the DNA is TGTGCCAGCAGTTCCCCGGGACGGTTGAACACTGAAGCTTTCTTT.

This sequence joins TRBV6-5 and TRBJ1-2; D might be TRBD1 (6 bases). CDR1 MNHEY and CDR2 SVGAGI come from the germline V gene. CDR3 length: 15 residues. Trimming removed 5 bases from V and 4 bases from J, with 17 bases in between. The CDR3 spells CASSLQGPSGYGYTF. CDR3 DNA sequence: TGTGCCAGCAGTCTCCAGGGGCCATCTGGCTATGGCTACACCTTC.

This clone was counted ten times or more. The chain has TRBV6-6 and TRBJ1-2; tentatively, D is TRBD1 (6 bases). This CDR3 is 14 amino acids long. The V end lost 4 bases, the J end lost 8 bases, and 17 bases lay between the germline ends. Germline CDR1 MNHNY, CDR2 SVGAGI (reference sequence). The chain's CDR3 is CASSWGGRGGGYTF. In nucleotides, the CDR3 is TGTGCCAGCAGTTGGGGCGGCAGGGGTGGAGGCTACACCTTC.

The chain employs TRBV28 and TRBJ2-7, with D possibly called TRBD1 or TRBD2 (5 bases each). Trimming cost V 5 bases and J 9 bases, with 20 bases left between them. This CDR3 contains 14 residues. Per germline, CDR1 MDHEN and CDR2 SYDVKM. The CDR3 region has the DNA TGTGCCAGCAGTCTCCAGGGAGATAATACGAGGCAGTACTTC. Amino acid sequence: CASSLQGDNTRQYF. The full variable domain, completed using reference TRBV28 and TRBJ2-7, is DVKVTQSSRYLVKRTGEKVFLECVQDMDHENMFWYRQDPGLGLRLIYFSYDVKMKEKGDIPEGYSVSREKKERFSLILESASTNQTSMYLCASSLQGDNTRQYFGPGTRLTVT.

The chain joins TRBV29-1 to TRBJ2-3; no firm D call. Germline loops: CDR1 SQVTM, CDR2 ANQGSEA. Trimming left V 7 bases short and J 1 base short, with 12 bases between. The CDR3 consists of 13 residues. The CDR3 DNA is TGCAGCGCCGTATTTTTGGGCACAGATACGCAGTATTTT. Translation: CSAVFLGTDTQYF.

This rearrangement joins TRBV19 to TRBJ2-5; 10 bases fit TRBD2. Unmatched junction bases numbered 5, after V lost 3 bases and J lost 4 bases. This CDR3 contains 15 residues. CDR1 and CDR2 (germline): LNHDA, SQIVND (reference sequence). The CDR3 loop reads CASSMQRGGGETQYF. The CDR3 DNA is TGTGCCAGTAGTATGCAGCGGGGGGGCGGAGAGACCCAGTACTTC. Supplemented by reference TRBV19 and TRBJ2-5, the full variable domain reads DGGITQSPKYLFRKEGQNVTLSCEQNLNHDAMYWYRQDPGQGLRLIYYSQIVNDFQKGDIAEGYSVSREKKESFPLTVTSAQKNPTAFYLCASSMQRGGGETQYFGPGTRLLVL.

J is TRBJ1-5 and V is TRBV19, with D possibly matching TRBD1 (5 bases). Per the germline V gene, CDR1 is LNHDA and CDR2 is SQIVND (reference sequence). Trimming stripped 7 bases from V and 7 bases from J, with 14 bases between. The CDR3 is made up of 13 amino acids. The CDR3 spells CASNLGPGQPQHF. CDR3 nucleotide sequence: TGTGCCAGTAACTTGGGACCTGGGCAGCCCCAGCATTTT.

J is TRBJ2-1 and V is TRBV11-2; maybe TRBD2 (6 bases). V lost 8 bases, J lost 1 base, and 21 bases lay in between. Germline lookup yields CDR1 SGHAT and CDR2 FQNNGV. The CDR3 runs to 17 residues. CDR3 amino acids: CASLGTGEIWSYNEQFF. The DNA of the CDR3 is TGTGCCAGCCTGGGGACGGGGGAGATATGGTCCTACAATGAGCAGTTCTTC. Drawing the rest from reference TRBV11-2 and TRBJ2-1, the complete variable domain is EAGVAQSPRYKIIEKRQSVAFWCNPISGHATLYWYQQILGQGPKLLIQFQNNGVVDDSQLPKDRFSAERLKGVDSTLKIQPAKLEDSAVYLCASLGTGEIWSYNEQFFGPGTRLTVL.

This chain connects TRBV28 to TRBJ1-5, with TRBD1 identical over 9 bases. V trimming: 4 bases; J trimming: 2 bases; junction bases outside the gene matches: 3. This CDR3 is built from 15 residues. Germline loops: CDR1 MDHEN, CDR2 SYDVKM. CDR3 sequence (DNA): TGTGCCAGCAGTTCCCGGGACAGGGGCAATCAGCCCCAGCATTTT. This gives the protein CASSSRDRGNQPQHF.

The chain employs TRBV4-1 and TRBJ1-4; TRBD1 matches at 7 bases. The V gene end was trimmed by 3 bases and the J gene end by 13 bases; junction bases not matched to a gene: 8. Germline V gene data show CDR1 as MGHRA and CDR2 as YSYEKL. The CDR3 runs 13 residues. The CDR3 sequence is CASSQLRDSSLFF. The CDR3 DNA reads as TGCGCCAGCAGCCAGTTAAGGGACAGCTCACTGTTTTTT.